These 21 T cell receptor beta chains came from one sample sequenced in a study of blood T cell repertoires in COVID-19. Here immunoSEQ multiplex PCR was the method, and the copy in TCRdb shows in-frame clones only, minus some. The sample holds under 250,000 clones, 70% to 85% seen once. Sequenced input: peripheral blood. The receptors come from a human donor in a cohort sampled during active COVID-19.

The rearrangement joins TRBV3-1 (or the pseudogene TRBV3-2) to TRBJ2-4; tentative D call: TRBD1 (5 bases). Trimming shortened V by 3 bases and J by 0 bases, and 12 bases separated the two germline ends. This CDR3 contains 16 residues. Germline V gene lookup returns CDR1 LGHDT and CDR2 YNNKEL (reference sequence). The CDR3 spells CASSHRHRIAKNIQYF. DNA for the CDR3: TGTGCCAGCAGCCATAGACACAGGATAGCCAAAAACATTCAGTACTTC.

The chain recombines TRBV7-2 with TRBJ1-4, with 10 nucleotides matching TRBD1. The CDR3 sequence is 15 residues long. V lost 3 bases to trimming and J lost 8 bases; unmatched junction nucleotides: 6. Germline V gives CDR1 SGHTA, CDR2 FQGNSA. CDR3 residues: CASSFSMGQGEKLFF. The CDR3 DNA is TGTGCCAGCAGCTTCTCGATGGGACAGGGGGAAAAACTGTTTTTT. Based on the CDR3 plus reference TRBV7-2 and TRBJ1-4, the full variable domain is GAGVSQSPSNKVTEKGKDVELRCDPISGHTALYWYRQSLGQGLEFLIYFQGNSAPDKSGLPSDRFSAERTGGSVSTLTIQRTQQEDSAVYLCASSFSMGQGEKLFFGSGTQLSVL.

The V and J genes are TRBV2 and TRBJ1-5, with D maybe TRBD1 (5 bases). V lost 8 bases and J lost 8, with 19 bases in between. Germline V lookup: CDR1 SNHLY, CDR2 FYNNEI. This CDR3 is built from 14 residues. The CDR3 DNA is TGTGCCAGCCATGGGACTCCAGCAGCGGAGCCCCAGCATTTT. It specifies CASHGTPAAEPQHF. The full variable domain, in which reference TRBV2 and TRBJ1-5 provide the parts outside the CDR3, is EPEVTQTPSHQVTQMGQEVILRCVPISNHLYFYWYRQILGQKVEFLVSFYNNEISEKSEIFDDQFSVERPDGSNFTLKIRSTKLEDSAMYFCASHGTPAAEPQHFGDGTRLSIL.

The chain carries TRBV28 and TRBJ1-4, with a possible D match to TRBD1 (6 bases). Germline CDR1 MDHEN, CDR2 SYDVKM. The V end was cut by 5 bases, the J end by 12 bases, with 22 bases between. The CDR3 is made up of 15 amino acids. The CDR3 reads CASSATPTGPGELFF. CDR3 DNA sequence: TGTGCCAGCAGTGCGACTCCGACAGGTCCCGGGGAACTGTTTTTT.

The chain couples TRBV6-5 to TRBJ1-2; no definite D call. The germline gives CDR1 MNHEY, CDR2 SVGAGI. This CDR3 spans 16 amino acids. V was pared by 4 bases and J by 8 bases, with 23 bases between. The CDR3 nucleotides read TGTGCCAGCAGTTCGGGTGTAGGCGCCTCAGCGGCGGGCTACACCTTC. Translation: CASSSGVGASAAGYTF.

This chain joins TRBV5-1 and TRBJ1-2; weak D call: TRBD1 (6 bases). Trimming pared 0 bases from V and 5 bases from J, leaving 14 bases between. The CDR3 contains 15 residues. Germline CDR1 and CDR2: SGHRS and YFSETQ. The CDR3 reads CASSLERRGLYGYTF. The CDR3 bases are TGCGCCAGCAGCTTGGAACGCAGGGGTCTATATGGCTACACCTTC.

The chain links TRBV15 to TRBJ2-1, with TRBD1 identical over 11 bases. The CDR3 length is 13 residues. V trimming: 5 bases; J trimming: 13 bases; junction bases outside the gene matches: 7. Germline V gives CDR1 LNHNV, CDR2 YYDKDF (reference sequence). This chain's CDR3 is CATSRDRGSSQFF. CDR3 coding DNA: TGTGCCACCAGCCGGGACAGGGGGAGTAGTCAGTTCTTC.

This clone was observed a few times. J is TRBJ1-1 and V is TRBV27; tentatively, D is TRBD1 (5 bases). V lost 3 bases and J 11 bases, leaving 22 bases between the germline ends. CDR3 size: 15 residues. Germline CDR1 and CDR2: MNHEY and SMNVEV (reference sequence). DNA for the CDR3: TGTGCCAGCAGTTTTTATTCGGGGGGAAGAAGGACGGCTTTCTTT. Translated, it gives CASSFYSGGRRTAFF.

The chain joins TRBV6-6 to TRBJ2-2; TRBD2 might be the D (5 bases). Per germline, CDR1 MNHNY and CDR2 SVGAGI (reference sequence). The CDR3 loop spans 11 amino acids. Trimming took 6 bases from V and 11 from J, leaving 10 bases between them. The CDR3 loop reads CASSPGSELFF. CDR3 bases: TGTGCCAGCAGCCCGGGGTCCGAGCTGTTTTTT.

The genes are TRBV2 and TRBJ1-2; D perhaps matches TRBD1 (5 bases). The CDR3 contains 14 residues. The V gene's germline CDR1 is SNHLY and CDR2 FYNNEI. Trimming left V 6 bases short and J 6 bases short, with 17 bases between. CDR3 amino acids: CASRRTQVSDGYTF. The CDR3 DNA follows: TGTGCCAGCAGGAGGACACAGGTTTCCGATGGCTACACCTTC.

The genes are TRBV15 and TRBJ1-1; TRBD1 might be the D (5 bases). Trimming left V 0 bases short and J 6 bases short, with 8 bases between. Germline V gene data show CDR1 as LNHNV and CDR2 as YYDKDF (reference sequence). The CDR3 spans 13 residues. CDR3 protein: CATSRDWGAEAFF. In DNA, the CDR3 is TGTGCCACCAGCAGAGACTGGGGGGCTGAAGCTTTCTTT. Together with reference TRBV15 and TRBJ1-1, the CDR3 gives the full variable domain: DAMVIQNPRYQVTQFGKPVTLSCSQTLNHNVMYWYQQKSSQAPKLLFHYYDKDFNNEADTPDNFQSRRPNTSFCFLDIRSPGLGDTAMYLCATSRDWGAEAFFGQGTRLTVV.

This chain links TRBV30 with TRBJ1-3; a possible D gene is TRBD1 (6 bases). This CDR3 is built from 15 residues. Per the germline V gene, CDR1 is GTSNPN and CDR2 is SVGIG (reference sequence). V dropped 5 bases and J dropped 4 bases, with 18 bases sitting between them. The CDR3 spells CAWGGRGASGNTIYF. The CDR3 DNA reads as TGTGCCTGGGGGGGTCGGGGGGCATCGGGAAACACCATATATTTT.

This rearrangement joins TRBV7-9 to TRBJ2-3; 7 bases line up with TRBD1. The V gene's germline CDR1 is SEHNR and CDR2 FQNEAQ (reference sequence). The CDR3 totals 14 residues. V lost 5 bases to trimming and J lost 7 bases; unmatched junction nucleotides: 9. CDR3 in DNA: TGTGCCAGCAGCAACAGGGGTGGGAGTAATACGCAGTATTTT. Its protein is CASSNRGGSNTQYF. The complete variable domain, with remaining parts taken from reference TRBV7-9 and TRBJ2-3, reads DTGVSQNPRHKITKRGQNVTFRCDPISEHNRLYWYRQTLGQGPEFLTYFQNEAQLEKSRLLSDRFSAERPKGSFSTLEIQRTEQGDSAMYLCASSNRGGSNTQYFGPGTRLTVL.

V usage is TRBV19 and J usage is TRBJ2-1; maybe TRBD2 (6 bases). The V end lost 3 bases, the J end lost 2 bases, and 11 bases lay between the germline ends. Looked up from germline, CDR1 is LNHDA and CDR2 is SQIVND (reference sequence). The CDR3 loop spans 15 amino acids. In nucleotides, the CDR3 is TGTGCCAGTAGTATTACGGGAGAGCCCTACAATGAGCAGTTCTTC. Its protein is CASSITGEPYNEQFF.

The chain has TRBV28 and TRBJ1-1; D possibly corresponds to TRBD1 (5 bases). The V end was cut by 3 bases, the J end by 4 bases, with 12 bases between. The CDR3 contains 14 residues. Germline loops: CDR1 MDHEN, CDR2 SYDVKM. The CDR3 loop is CASSFTQGVTEAFF. CDR3 sequence (DNA): TGTGCCAGCAGTTTTACTCAGGGTGTCACTGAAGCTTTCTTT.

The gene calls are TRBV6-6 and TRBJ2-7; D is undetermined. This CDR3 is built from 14 residues. Looked up from germline, CDR1 is MNHNY and CDR2 is SVGAGI (reference sequence). The V end lost 2 bases, the J end lost 0 bases, and 8 bases lay between the germline ends. The CDR3 loop is CASSYAESSYEQYF. In DNA form, the CDR3 reads TGTGCCAGCAGTTACGCGGAGAGCTCCTACGAGCAGTACTTC.

V gene TRBV6-5 combines with J gene TRBJ2-3; D is ambiguous. Germline lookup yields CDR1 MNHEY and CDR2 SVGAGI. V lost 2 bases to trimming and J lost 0 bases, with 6 bases between them. The CDR3 contains 14 residues. CDR3 nucleotides: TGTGCCAGCAGTTACACGAGTAGCACAGATACGCAGTATTTT. The encoded protein is CASSYTSSTDTQYF.

V gene TRBV5-8 combines with J gene TRBJ2-3, with 8 positions matching TRBD1. The CDR3 extends over 15 amino acids. The germline V gene encodes CDR1 SGHTS and CDR2 YDEGEE. V dropped 1 base and J dropped 1; count of bases not matched to a gene: 2. The CDR3 DNA follows: TGTGCCAGCAGCTTGAGACAGGGGCGCACAGATACGCAGTATTTT. Translation gives CASSLRQGRTDTQYF.

The chain has TRBV27 and TRBJ2-7; D perhaps matches TRBD1 (5 bases). This CDR3 spans 15 amino acids. V was cut by 4 bases and J by 4 bases, with 17 bases left in between. Germline CDR1 reads MNHEY; CDR2 reads SMNVEV (reference sequence). This CDR3 is CASSSTPDRPYEQYF. For the CDR3, the DNA is TGTGCCAGCAGTTCCACCCCTGACAGACCTTACGAGCAGTACTTC.

V and J are TRBV28 and TRBJ2-7, with 9 bases that match TRBD1. The CDR3 spans 15 residues. The V and J ends lost 3 bases and 5 bases, in that order; junction bases with no gene match: 8. Germline-derived CDR1 and CDR2 are MDHEN and SYDVKM. Here the CDR3 reads CASSLFGTGSHEQYF. The CDR3 DNA reads as TGTGCCAGCAGTTTGTTTGGGACAGGGTCCCACGAGCAGTACTTC.

This clone was observed a few times. The chain recombines TRBV7-8 with TRBJ2-7; 7 bases map to TRBD1. CDR1 is SGHVS, CDR2 FQNEAQ, per germline. With 5 bases clipped from V and 0 bases from J, the junction kept 13 bases outside the gene matches. This CDR3 is 17 amino acids long. The CDR3: CASSELPQGVFSYEQYF. The CDR3 nucleotides are TGTGCCAGCAGCGAGCTACCGCAGGGGGTCTTCTCCTACGAGCAGTACTTC.